A selection of T cell receptor beta chains follows, all from one sample in a study of T cell repertoires in ileal Crohn's disease. Assay: immunoSEQ multiplex PCR; the TCRdb copy retains only in-frame clones and omits some. The sample has 25,000 to 30,000 clones; around 80% are singletons. What was sequenced was ileal tissue. Source of these receptors: an adult with Crohn's disease. CDR3s include the opening cysteine and the closing phenylalanine or tryptophan.

cdr3_aa v_call
CARSPYGYTF TRBV5-3
CASSRTGTSGGDQETQYF TRBV14
CASTSGATGELFF TRBV6-6
CASSIQGWTEAFF TRBV2
CASGNSQNTEAFF TRBV5-1
CASSLWGGGGAGDTQYF TRBV5-1
CASSSAVRWSSYNEQFF TRBV5-6
CASSPDRLYQPQHF TRBV6-1
CASRGANTGELFF TRBV6-5
CSAVTPGGYTF TRBV20-1
CASSDGTAMNTEAFF TRBV6-1
CASSIDRGRLFEQYF TRBV6-5
CASSLFGTGVGETQYF TRBV5-6
CSFRDSNEKLFF TRBV29-1
CASSSYQETQYF TRBV7-9
CASSLYGLAGETQYF TRBV27
CASSSEGTGLAYGYTF TRBV7-9
CASSLWVETEAFF TRBV5-1
CASTKMGQGGSYEQYF TRBV7-8
CASSLGGQPLSSGANVLTF TRBV5-4
CASSLAWALLNGYTF TRBV7-2
CASSLGGSTGRYEQYF TRBV7-9
CASSPDRATNEKLFF TRBV4-3
CASSQGLQRENTEAFF TRBV4-1
CASIYAILSTSVSYNEQFF TRBV13
CASRRRTGQETQYF TRBV7-8
CASSLITVPGTDTQYF TRBV4-1
CASSGTEGRRSQYF TRBV6-5
CASSERDLLTKQNTGELFF TRBV2
CASSLARLAGSRGETQYF TRBV7-2
CASSYFQGSYQPQHF TRBV28
CASSRTSGGDTGELFF TRBV7-9
CASSLGAGRQTQYF TRBV11-3
CASSSLLAGGPAGELFF TRBV7-2
CASSLSWTGSSPLHF TRBV11-2
CASSEAASGSPEQYF TRBV6-1